This T cell receptor beta chain was documented in a study of blood T cell repertoires in COVID-19. Looking at the study overall: Acute and convalescent COVID-19 specimens originated in the United States, Italy and Spain. Sample material is recorded as cDNA or gDNA derived from T cells, B-cell-depleted T cells, or PBMCs.

Methods used by the authors: Reference gene primer amplification yielded estimated nucleated cell counts. Assay: immunoSEQ multiplex PCR; the TCRdb copy retains only in-frame clones and omits some. V, J and clone size reflect that table, while D and trimming were determined from the DNA. This table has 100,000 or so clones, 86% appearing once. This sequence was found in a man aged 60-69 years with acute or convalescent COVID-19. Material: peripheral blood.

CDR3 sequence (DNA): TGTGCCAGCAGTTTGGGAGGGGGTACGCAGTATTTT. It is translated as CASSLGGGTQYF. The chain carries TRBV12-3 or TRBV12-4 and TRBJ2-3, with a tentative D call TRBD2 (7 bases). Between the trimmed V and J ends, which lost 3 bases and 8 bases, there was a span of 9 bases. The length of the CDR3 is 12 residues.